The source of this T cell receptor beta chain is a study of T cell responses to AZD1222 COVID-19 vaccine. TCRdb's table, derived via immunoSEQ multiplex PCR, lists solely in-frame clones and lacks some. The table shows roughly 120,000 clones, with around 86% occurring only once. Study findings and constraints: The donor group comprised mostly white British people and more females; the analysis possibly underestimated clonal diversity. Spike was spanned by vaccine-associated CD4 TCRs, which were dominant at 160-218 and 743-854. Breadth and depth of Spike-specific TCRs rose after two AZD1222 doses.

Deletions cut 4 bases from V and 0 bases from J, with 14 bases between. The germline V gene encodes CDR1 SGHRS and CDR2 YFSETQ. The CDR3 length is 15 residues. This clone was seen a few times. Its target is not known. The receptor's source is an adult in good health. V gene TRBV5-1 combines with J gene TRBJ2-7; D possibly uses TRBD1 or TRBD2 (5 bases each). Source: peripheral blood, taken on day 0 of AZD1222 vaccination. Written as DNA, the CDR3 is TGCGCCAGCAGCCTCGGGACCGCGTTCTCCTACGAGCAGTACTTC. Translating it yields CASSLGTAFSYEQYF.